This T cell receptor beta chain was found in a study of PD-1 blockade in classical Hodgkin lymphoma. General study findings and limits: The repertoire differences lack a defined cause, possibly disease activity or prior therapy. Complete responders had baseline diversity similar to newly diagnosed patients.

The CDR3 consists of 15 residues. Trimming left V 5 bases short and J 7 bases short, with 20 bases between. Germline V CDR1 and CDR2: MNHEY, SMNVEV (reference sequence). All patients relapsed after autologous stem cell transplantation, and brentuximab vedotin exposure varied. From thawed PBMCs, CD8+ T cells were isolated by magnetic negative selection. This clone has just one count. Its antigen is not identified. Data came from immunoSEQ multiplex PCR; TCRdb stores just in-frame clones and leaves some out. The repertoire holds roughly 2,700 clones, with about 76% as singletons. This clonotype originated in a human donor with classical Hodgkin lymphoma. The material sequenced was CD8+ T cells from blood, taken at baseline. The rearrangement links TRBV27 to TRBJ1-1, with D perhaps matching TRBD1 (5 bases). Written as DNA, the CDR3 is TGTGCCAGCAGTCCCAATACAGGTACCTTGGTTGAAGCTTTCTTT. It codes for CASSPNTGTLVEAFF.